The 5 T cell receptor beta chains below all came from one sample that was sequenced in a study of control samples from healthy donors and cancer patients. The assay was immunoSEQ multiplex PCR, and TCRdb's table has in-frame clones only and misses some. This table has 150,000 or so clones, approximately 94% appearing once. What was sequenced was blood. All receptors come from a man in his forties in good health.

This sequence joins TRBV12-3 or TRBV12-4 and TRBJ1-5; D gene unclear. The CDR3 runs to 12 residues. Between the trimmed V and J ends, which lost 4 bases and 5 bases, there was a span of 6 bases. The CDR3 sequence: CASSWRDQPQHF. CDR3 DNA: TGTGCCAGCAGTTGGCGAGATCAGCCCCAGCATTTT.

This clone was recorded a few times. The V call is TRBV7-2, the J call TRBJ2-7, with TRBD2 identical over 9 bases. The germline V gene has CDR1 SGHTA and CDR2 FQGNSA. With 1 base clipped from V and 6 bases from J, the junction kept 4 bases outside the gene matches. The CDR3 is 14 amino acids. In DNA form, the CDR3 reads TGTGCCAGCAGCTTAGGCGGGGGGGGGTCCGAGCAGTACTTC. Translated, it gives CASSLGGGGSEQYF.

The chain carries TRBV7-9 and TRBJ1-2; D uncertain. The germline gives CDR1 SEHNR, CDR2 FQNEAQ (reference sequence). The CDR3 has 12 residues. The V gene lost 5 bases and the J gene lost 7 bases, with 11 bases spanning the gap. The DNA for the CDR3 is TGTGCCAGCAGCCCGGTGGTTAGTGGCTACACCTTC. Translation gives CASSPVVSGYTF.

For this clone: Compared with germline, one end of the junction differs, possibly owing to a read error. The chain joins TRBV6-5 to TRBJ1-3; maybe TRBD1 (6 bases). The CDR3 has 14 amino acids. CDR1 and CDR2 from the germline V gene are MNHEY and SVGAGI. For the CDR3, the DNA is TGTGCCAGCAGTTACGCACAGGGTTTGGCTGGTTTGCATTTT. Translating it yields CASSYAQGLAGLHF.

The rearrangement uses TRBV30 and TRBJ1-3; a possible D gene is TRBD1 (6 bases). The CDR3 is 15 amino acids. Germline lookup yields CDR1 GTSNPN and CDR2 SVGIG (reference sequence). Trimming shortened V by 3 bases and J by 0 bases, and 12 bases separated the two germline ends. CDR3 DNA: TGTGCCTGGAGACAGGGAAGGAGCTCTGGAAACACCATATATTTT. Protein product: CAWRQGRSSGNTIYF.